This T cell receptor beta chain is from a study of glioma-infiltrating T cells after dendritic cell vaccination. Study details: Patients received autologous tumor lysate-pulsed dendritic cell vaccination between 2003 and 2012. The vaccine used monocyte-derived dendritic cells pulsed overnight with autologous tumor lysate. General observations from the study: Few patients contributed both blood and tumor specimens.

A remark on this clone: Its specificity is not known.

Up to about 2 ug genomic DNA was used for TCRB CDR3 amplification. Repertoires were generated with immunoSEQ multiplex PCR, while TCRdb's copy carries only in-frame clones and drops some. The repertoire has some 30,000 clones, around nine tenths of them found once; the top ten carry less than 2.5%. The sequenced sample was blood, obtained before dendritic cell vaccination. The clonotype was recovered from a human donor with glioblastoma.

In DNA, the CDR3 is TGTGCCAGCAGCATCCCGCGGGGGCTCCCGACCTACGAGCAGTACTTC. It encodes CASSIPRGLPTYEQYF. The chain joins TRBV7-2 to TRBJ2-7; maybe TRBD2 (7 bases). Germline CDR1 is SGHTA and CDR2 is FQGNSA. Trimming removed 5 bases from V and 2 bases from J, with 19 bases in between. The CDR3 runs 16 residues.